Following are 22 T cell receptor beta chains from one sample sequenced in a study of identical twins. TCRdb reanalysed the 5' RACE reads using MiXCR and keeps one entry per CDR3 protein. This table holds approximately 700,000 distinct CDR3 sequences, roughly 6.2% found once. The sequenced sample was naive T cells sorted from blood. Source of these receptors: a man younger than 35 in good health.

The chain couples TRBV12-5 to TRBJ2-2, with 8 bases aligning to TRBD2. The germline gives CDR1 LGHNT, CDR2 FRNRAP. Germline trimming cut 8 bases from V and 3 bases from J; bases unmatched to any gene: 5. This CDR3 has 14 residues. The CDR3 region has the DNA TGTGCTAGTCGAGGGACTAGGGACACCGGGGAGCTGTTTTTT. Its translation: CASRGTRDTGELFF.

The J gene is TRBJ2-1, the V gene TRBV3-1; possibly TRBD2 for D (6 bases). This CDR3 is 17 amino acids long. Trimming removed 0 bases at V and 7 bases at J, with 19 bases between. The germline V gene has CDR1 LGHDT and CDR2 YNNKEL (reference sequence). CDR3 nucleotides: TGTGCCAGCAGCCAAGATCAGGGACTTCTAAAAAGTAATGAGCAGTTCTTC. Its protein is CASSQDQGLLKSNEQFF.

This clonotype came up many times. This chain connects TRBV28 to TRBJ2-7, with 8 bases lining up with TRBD2. Germline CDR1 is MDHEN and CDR2 is SYDVKM. The V and J ends lost 10 bases and 5 bases, in that order; junction bases with no gene match: 13. CDR3 size: 14 residues. The CDR3 protein is CATSRLARNNEQYV. The CDR3 bases are TGTGCCACCTCTCGACTAGCGAGAAATAACGAGCAGTACGTC.

This clonotype was counted ten times or more. The junction differs from germline at one of its ends, possibly a read error. The rearrangement links TRBV5-1 to TRBJ2-1; TRBD2 agrees at 12 bases. In germline, CDR1 is SGHRS, CDR2 YFSETQ. This CDR3 contains 13 residues. This CDR3 reads CASSLAETSGSDF. The DNA for the CDR3 is TGCGCCAGCAGCTTGGCTGAGACTAGCGGGAGCGACTTC.

The rearrangement joins TRBV11-2 to TRBJ1-3; weak D call: TRBD1 (6 bases). CDR1 and CDR2 from the germline V gene are SGHAT and FQNNGV. The CDR3 is made up of 17 amino acids. The V end lost 2 bases, the J end lost 0 bases, and 14 bases lay between the germline ends. CDR3 residues: CASSLYLAGASGNTIYF. The CDR3 DNA follows: TGTGCCAGCAGCTTATATCTGGCAGGGGCCTCTGGAAACACCATATATTTT.

This clonotype was seen more than once but under ten times. The chain carries TRBV29-1 and TRBJ1-3, with D hard to call. V dropped 4 bases and J dropped 0 bases, with 10 bases sitting between them. Germline-derived CDR1 and CDR2 are SQVTM and ANQGSEA. The CDR3 sequence is 14 residues long. This chain's CDR3 is CSVAERLSGNTIYF. CDR3 coding DNA: TGCAGCGTTGCCGAACGACTCTCTGGAAACACCATATATTTT.

The chain recombines TRBV7-9 with TRBJ1-6; D gene unclear. The V end lost 5 bases, the J end lost 3 bases, and 11 bases lay between the germline ends. Germline-derived CDR1 and CDR2 are SEHNR and FQNEAQ (reference sequence). CDR3 length: 15 residues. The CDR3 loop is CASSPTTLYNSPLHF. The CDR3 DNA is TGTGCCAGCAGCCCGACCACCCTCTATAATTCACCCCTCCACTTT. The full variable domain, rest sourced from reference TRBV7-9 and TRBJ1-6, is DTGVSQNPRHKITKRGQNVTFRCDPISEHNRLYWYRQTLGQGPEFLTYFQNEAQLEKSRLLSDRFSAERPKGSFSTLEIQRTEQGDSAMYLCASSPTTLYNSPLHFGNGTRLTVT.

The rearrangement uses TRBV7-9 and TRBJ2-3; D remains unclear. The CDR3 sequence is 16 residues long. V shed 2 bases and J shed 2 bases, with 14 bases lying between them. The germline CDR1 and CDR2 sequences are SEHNR and FQNEAQ (reference sequence). CDR3 nucleotides: TGTGCCAGCAGCTTAAGCGCAGGCCAGGACACAGATACGCAGTATTTT. Translated, it gives CASSLSAGQDTDTQYF. Using reference TRBV7-9 and TRBJ2-3 for the parts outside the CDR3, the full variable domain is DTGVSQNPRHKITKRGQNVTFRCDPISEHNRLYWYRQTLGQGPEFLTYFQNEAQLEKSRLLSDRFSAERPKGSFSTLEIQRTEQGDSAMYLCASSLSAGQDTDTQYFGPGTRLTVL.

In this sample, this clonotype turned up a few times. The genes are TRBV5-5 and TRBJ2-7; D gene unclear. The V and J ends lost 4 bases and 3 bases respectively, with 14 bases between them. The length of the CDR3 is 14 residues. CDR1 is SGHKS and CDR2 is YYEKEE in the germline V gene (reference sequence). CDR3 coding DNA: TGTGCCAGCAGCGGTATCTTCAGGAGCTACGAGCAGTACTTC. It yields the protein CASSGIFRSYEQYF.

This clonotype occurred many times. The V gene is TRBV5-1, the J gene TRBJ2-1; D unclear. There are 17 residues in the CDR3. Per the germline V gene, CDR1 is SGHRS and CDR2 is YFSETQ. Trimming left V 6 bases short and J 4 bases short, with 23 bases between. The CDR3 reads CASTRESPLTEYNEQFF. CDR3 in DNA: TGCGCCAGCACCCGCGAATCTCCTCTCACCGAATACAATGAGCAGTTCTTC.

In its sample, this clonotype was seen a few times. The genes are TRBV6-1 and TRBJ1-4, with D maybe TRBD1 (5 bases). This CDR3 is built from 16 residues. CDR1 is MNHNS and CDR2 is SASEGT in the germline V gene. V lost 6 bases to trimming and J lost 2 bases, with 16 bases between them. The CDR3 bases are TGTGCCAGCAGCGCTCTTTGGGGCGCGACTAATGAAAAACTGTTTTTT. Protein product: CASSALWGATNEKLFF.

This clonotype was found a few times. The V and J genes are TRBV7-9 and TRBJ2-7; perhaps TRBD1 as D (5 bases). Germline V gene lookup returns CDR1 SEHNR and CDR2 FQNEAQ (reference sequence). Between the trimmed V and J ends, which lost 5 bases and 3 bases, there was a span of 17 bases. The CDR3 spans 15 residues. DNA for the CDR3: TGTGCCAGCAGCCCCCCCTCGGACAAAAACTACGAGCAGTACTTC. The encoded protein is CASSPPSDKNYEQYF.

The DNA for the CDR3 is TGTGCCAGCAGTCCATCGGGGGACAGGGGTGGCGAGCAGTACGTC. Translation gives CASSPSGDRGGEQYV. The rearrangement uses TRBV27 and TRBJ2-7; 10 bases are shared with TRBD1. The V and J ends lost 5 bases and 6 bases, in that order; junction bases with no gene match: 10. CDR1 and CDR2 from the germline V gene are MNHEY and SMNVEV (reference sequence). The CDR3 length is 15 residues.

This clonotype has a count of ten or more. The chain combines TRBV7-3 with TRBJ2-3; 7 bases map to TRBD2. The ends lost 8 bases at V and 5 bases at J; junction bases unmatched: 7. The germline V gene has CDR1 SGHTA and CDR2 FQGTGA. The CDR3 runs 13 residues. The CDR3 DNA sequence: TGTGCCAGCGGGAGGGCCCCCCGAGATACGCAGTATTTT. Translated: CASGRAPRDTQYF.

This clonotype was found a few times. The V call is TRBV11-2, the J call TRBJ2-7; perhaps TRBD2 as D (5 bases). The CDR3 has 14 amino acids. V dropped 5 bases and J dropped 2 bases, with 13 bases sitting between them. The germline gives CDR1 SGHAT, CDR2 FQNNGV. Here the CDR3 reads CASSTILGTYEQYF. The DNA for the CDR3 is TGTGCCAGCAGCACCATACTAGGGACCTACGAGCAGTACTTC. Supplemented by reference TRBV11-2 and TRBJ2-7, the full variable domain reads EAGVAQSPRYKIIEKRQSVAFWCNPISGHATLYWYQQILGQGPKLLIQFQNNGVVDDSQLPKDRFSAERLKGVDSTLKIQPAKLEDSAVYLCASSTILGTYEQYFGPGTRLTVT.

This clonotype was observed a few times. The chain couples TRBV10-1 to TRBJ2-2; D unclear. V lost 3 bases and J lost 3, with 8 bases in between. The length of the CDR3 is 14 residues. CDR1 and CDR2 (germline): WNHNN, SYGVQD (reference sequence). Here the CDR3 reads CASSDGGHTGELFF. DNA for the CDR3: TGCGCCAGCAGTGACGGCGGACACACCGGGGAGCTGTTTTTT.

This clonotype appeared a few times. J is TRBJ2-1 and V is TRBV18; D may be TRBD2 (5 bases). This CDR3 has 15 residues. V was shortened by 2 bases and J by 6 bases, with 14 bases between the two germline ends. CDR1 and CDR2 (germline): KGHSH, LQKENI. CDR3 loop: CASSPAEVGPNEQFF. The CDR3 nucleotides read TGTGCCAGCTCACCAGCGGAGGTTGGCCCCAATGAGCAGTTCTTC.

The rearrangement joins TRBV6-1 to TRBJ2-2, with D unclear. The V end was cut by 6 bases, the J end by 7 bases, with 18 bases between. CDR1 MNHNS and CDR2 SASEGT come from the germline V gene. The CDR3 covers 15 residues. CDR3 region: CASSQPTEIGGELFF. CDR3 sequence (DNA): TGTGCCAGCAGCCAACCGACTGAAATAGGCGGGGAGCTGTTTTTT.

The gene calls are TRBV5-1 and TRBJ1-1; tentatively, D is TRBD1 (6 bases). CDR1 SGHRS and CDR2 YFSETQ come from the germline V gene. V was clipped by 2 bases and J by 0 bases, with 17 bases between them. CDR3 size: 17 residues. CDR3 in amino acids: CASSFGISTGMNTEAFF. DNA for the CDR3: TGCGCCAGCAGCTTTGGTATCAGCACAGGGATGAACACTGAAGCTTTCTTT. Based on the CDR3 plus reference TRBV5-1 and TRBJ1-1, the full variable domain is KAGVTQTPRYLIKTRGQQVTLSCSPISGHRSVSWYQQTPGQGLQFLFEYFSETQRNKGNFPGRFSGRQFSNSRSEMNVSTLELGDSALYLCASSFGISTGMNTEAFFGQGTRLTVV.

CDR3 nucleotides: TGTGCCAGCAGCCGACTTGCAACTAATGAAAAACTGTTTTTT. Protein: CASSRLATNEKLFF. The chain employs TRBV2 and TRBJ1-4, with D unresolved. CDR3 length: 14 residues. The germline gives CDR1 SNHLY, CDR2 FYNNEI. Trimming pared 6 bases from V and 0 bases from J, leaving 8 bases between.

The table lists this clonotype with many counts. This sequence joins TRBV20-1 and TRBJ2-3; 9 bases line up with TRBD2. V lost 3 bases to trimming and J lost 4 bases; unmatched junction nucleotides: 2. The germline CDR1 and CDR2 sequences are DFQATT and SNEGSKA (reference sequence). The CDR3 has 13 amino acids. The CDR3 nucleotides read TGCAGTGCTAGCCGGACTAGCGCAGATACGCAGTATTTT. Protein: CSASRTSADTQYF.

This clonotype was picked up many times. The CDR3 DNA follows: TGCAGCGTTGCCCCAAAGGAGGATCAAGATACGCAGTATTTT. It specifies CSVAPKEDQDTQYF. The rearrangement joins TRBV29-1 to TRBJ2-3, with D possibly matching TRBD2 (5 bases). CDR1 and CDR2 from the germline V gene are SQVTM and ANQGSEA. V was shortened by 4 bases and J by 5 bases, with 16 bases between the two germline ends. The CDR3 contains 14 residues.